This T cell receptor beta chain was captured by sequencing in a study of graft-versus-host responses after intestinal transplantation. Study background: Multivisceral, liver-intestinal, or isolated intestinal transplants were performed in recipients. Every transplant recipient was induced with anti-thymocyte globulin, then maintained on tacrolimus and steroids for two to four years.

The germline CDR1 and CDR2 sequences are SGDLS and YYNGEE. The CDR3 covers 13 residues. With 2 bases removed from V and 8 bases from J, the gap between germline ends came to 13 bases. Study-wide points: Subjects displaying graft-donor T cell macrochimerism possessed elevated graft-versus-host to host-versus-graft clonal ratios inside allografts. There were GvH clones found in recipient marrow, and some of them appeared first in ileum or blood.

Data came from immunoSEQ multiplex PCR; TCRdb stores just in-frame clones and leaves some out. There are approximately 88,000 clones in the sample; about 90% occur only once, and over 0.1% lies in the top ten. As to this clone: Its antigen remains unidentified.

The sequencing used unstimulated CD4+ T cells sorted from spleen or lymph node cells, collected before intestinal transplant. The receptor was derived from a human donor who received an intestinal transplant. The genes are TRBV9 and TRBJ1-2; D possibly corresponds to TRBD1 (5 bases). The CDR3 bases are TGTGCCAGCAGCGTCTCGTCGGGGGGGGGCTACACCTTC. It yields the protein CASSVSSGGGYTF.